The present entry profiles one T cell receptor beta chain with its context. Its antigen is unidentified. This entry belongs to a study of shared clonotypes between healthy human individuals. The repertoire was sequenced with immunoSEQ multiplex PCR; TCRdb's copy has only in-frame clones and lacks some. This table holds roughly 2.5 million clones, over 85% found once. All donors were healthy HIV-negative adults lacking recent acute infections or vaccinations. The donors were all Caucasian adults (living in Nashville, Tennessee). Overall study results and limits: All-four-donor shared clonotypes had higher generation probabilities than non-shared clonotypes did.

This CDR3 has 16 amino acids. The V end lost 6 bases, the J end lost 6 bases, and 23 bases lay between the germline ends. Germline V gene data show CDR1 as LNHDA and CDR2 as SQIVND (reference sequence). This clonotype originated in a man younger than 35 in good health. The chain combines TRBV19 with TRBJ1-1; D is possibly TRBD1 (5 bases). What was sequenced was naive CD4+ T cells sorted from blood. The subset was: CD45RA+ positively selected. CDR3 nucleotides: TGTGCCAGTAGATGGGGAGAGGGGCAGAGGAGCTCTGAAGCTTTCTTT. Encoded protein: CASRWGEGQRSSEAFF.